This TCR beta chain was sequenced during a study of control samples from healthy donors and cancer patients. Trimming left V 3 bases short and J 6 bases short, with 5 bases between. The CDR3 totals 12 residues. The V gene's germline CDR1 is LGHDT and CDR2 YNNKEL (reference sequence). The protocol was immunoSEQ multiplex PCR, while the TCRdb copy is restricted to in-frame clones and leaves out a portion. The data show roughly 120,000 clones, about 95% seen once. The receptor was isolated from a man in his thirties or forties in good health. The sample comprised blood. This chain links TRBV3-1 (or the pseudogene TRBV3-2) with TRBJ2-2; D is unclear. Written as DNA, the CDR3 is TGTGCCAGCAGCCAGCGTGCCGGGGAGCTGTTTTTT. The encoded protein is CASSQRAGELFF.